The present entry profiles one T cell receptor beta chain with its context. Data came from immunoSEQ multiplex PCR; TCRdb stores just in-frame clones and leaves some out. The sample shows approximately 12,000 clones, approximately 86% of them seen only once. CDR3 size: 18 residues. Germline V gene data show CDR1 as SGHVS and CDR2 as FQNEAQ. Trimming took 3 bases from V and 1 from J; bases not matched to a gene: 6. These data belong to a study of technical replicates of blood from a handful of donors. Input material: PBMCs. The receptor was isolated from a human donor in good health. This chain joins TRBV7-8 and TRBJ2-6; 10 bases match TRBD1. The CDR3 here is CASSFVDRGVSGANVLTF. In nucleotides, the CDR3 is TGTGCCAGCAGCTTCGTGGACAGGGGGGTGTCTGGGGCCAACGTCCTGACTTTC.